This entry lists 24 T cell receptor beta chains sequenced from one sample in a study of shared clonotypes between healthy human individuals. Sequencing was performed with immunoSEQ multiplex PCR; in TCRdb, only in-frame clones are kept and a portion is missing. The sample contains about 610,000 clones, about 95% of which appear only once. Naive CD8 cells lacked CD45RO, underwent positive selection for CCR7 and left out terminally differentiated effector memory CD45RA+ cells. The sequenced sample was naive CD8+ T cells sorted from blood. The origin of the receptors is a woman aged 25-40 years in good health.

This clone has only one observation. The chain combines TRBV5-6 with TRBJ2-7; 9 nucleotides line up with TRBD2. Unmatched junction bases numbered 1, after V lost 0 bases and J lost 0 bases. The CDR3 is made up of 15 amino acids. The germline CDR1 and CDR2 sequences are SGHDT and YYEEEE. Here the CDR3 reads CASSLAAGGSYEQYF. CDR3 in DNA: TGTGCCAGCAGCTTGGCAGCGGGAGGCTCCTACGAGCAGTACTTC.

In its sample, this clone was seen once. The genes are TRBV19 and TRBJ2-5; TRBD2 might be the D (5 bases). The germline V gene has CDR1 LNHDA and CDR2 SQIVND (reference sequence). Trimming removed 0 bases from V and 1 base from J, with 12 bases in between. CDR3 length: 16 residues. The CDR3 is CASSIDEGAPQETQYF. CDR3 in DNA: TGTGCCAGTAGTATAGACGAGGGAGCTCCCCAAGAGACCCAGTACTTC.

The chain recombines TRBV7-9 with TRBJ2-3; D is perhaps TRBD1 or TRBD2 (5 bases each). Germline lookup yields CDR1 SEHNR and CDR2 FQNEAQ (reference sequence). V lost 3 bases to trimming and J lost 6 bases, with 16 bases between them. The CDR3 consists of 15 residues. In nucleotides, the CDR3 is TGTGCCAGCAGCTTCGCAGGGAGTGTGATGGATACGCAGTATTTT. Encoded protein: CASSFAGSVMDTQYF.

This clone has only one observation. The gene calls are TRBV21-1 and TRBJ2-7; TRBD1 reflects the table's D call only, with no check against the DNA. TRBV21-1 is annotated as a pseudogene. The CDR3 is 14 residues long. In DNA, the CDR3 is TGTGCCAGCATCTACCGGGACAACTCCTACGAGCAGTACTTC. It is translated as CASIYRDNSYEQYF.

The rearrangement links TRBV14 to TRBJ2-1; D is uncertain. Trimming cost V 0 bases and J 13 bases, with 10 bases left between them. The V gene's germline CDR1 is SGHDN and CDR2 FVKESK. This CDR3 contains 12 residues. Written as DNA, the CDR3 is TGTGCCAGCAGCCAAGATCTAAGGAAACAGTTCTTC. Amino acids: CASSQDLRKQFF.

The rearrangement joins TRBV4-1 to TRBJ2-3, with TRBD2 as a possible D gene (5 bases). Germline V lookup: CDR1 MGHRA, CDR2 YSYEKL. V lost 0 bases to trimming and J lost 8 bases, with 15 bases between them. This CDR3 comprises 15 residues. CDR3 DNA sequence: TGCGCCAGCAGCCAAGATCCCGCGGGCTTGGGTACGCAGTATTTT. Encoded protein: CASSQDPAGLGTQYF.

The chain joins TRBV19 to TRBJ2-7; perhaps TRBD2 as D (5 bases). Germline V lookup: CDR1 LNHDA, CDR2 SQIVND (reference sequence). V was cut by 3 bases and J by 2 bases, with 14 bases left in between. The CDR3 contains 15 residues. The CDR3 DNA reads TGTGCCAGTAGTATCAGCGTCGGGGAGACCTACGAGCAGTACTTC. Its protein is CASSISVGETYEQYF.

The DNA of the CDR3 is TGTGCCAGCAGCTCCAGCGGGAGTCTCAATGAGCAGTTCTTC. Translation gives CASSSSGSLNEQFF. The chain links TRBV11-3 to TRBJ2-1; TRBD2 matches 8 bases. V lost 4 bases to trimming and J lost 6 bases; unmatched junction nucleotides: 5. The CDR3 is made up of 14 amino acids. CDR1 is SGHNT and CDR2 is YENEEA in the germline V gene.

The gene calls are TRBV5-1 and TRBJ2-7; 9 bases match TRBD2. CDR1 is SGHRS, CDR2 YFSETQ, per germline. The CDR3 covers 16 residues. The ends lost 6 bases at V and 4 bases at J; junction bases unmatched: 14. The CDR3 coding sequence is TGCGCCAGCAAGGGGGTGGGTAGCGGGAGATTTTACGAGCAGTACTTC. Translating gives CASKGVGSGRFYEQYF. The full variable domain, completed using reference TRBV5-1 and TRBJ2-7, is KAGVTQTPRYLIKTRGQQVTLSCSPISGHRSVSWYQQTPGQGLQFLFEYFSETQRNKGNFPGRFSGRQFSNSRSEMNVSTLELGDSALYLCASKGVGSGRFYEQYFGPGTRLTVT.

CDR3 sequence: CASSLSFASEQYF. CDR3 nucleotides: TGTGCCAGCAGTTTAAGCTTTGCGTCCGAGCAGTACTTC. This chain joins TRBV27 and TRBJ2-7; D gene unclear. Germline V gives CDR1 MNHEY, CDR2 SMNVEV (reference sequence). This CDR3 is built from 13 residues. V lost 2 bases to trimming and J lost 6 bases, with 11 bases between them.

The chain links TRBV28 to TRBJ1-2; the D gene is possibly TRBD1 (5 bases). V dropped 3 bases and J dropped 0 bases, with 8 bases sitting between them. This CDR3 is built from 14 residues. The germline V gene encodes CDR1 MDHEN and CDR2 SYDVKM. This chain's CDR3 is CASSFPGTNYGYTF. CDR3 nucleotides: TGTGCCAGCAGTTTCCCAGGGACTAACTATGGCTACACCTTC.

The chain has TRBV29-1 and TRBJ2-6; the D is unclear. Germline CDR1 SQVTM, CDR2 ANQGSEA. With 7 bases removed from V and 1 base from J, the gap between germline ends came to 14 bases. This CDR3 is built from 15 residues. CDR3 in DNA: TGCAGCGCCCACTTATCGAGGTCTGGGGCCAACGTCCTGACTTTC. Translation gives CSAHLSRSGANVLTF.

As concerns this clone: The sample has other DNA sequences that encode this CDR3 too. The chain couples TRBV19 to TRBJ2-6, with unresolved D. Trimming stripped 1 base from V and 4 bases from J, with 5 bases between. CDR3 length: 14 amino acids. Germline CDR1 is LNHDA and CDR2 is SQIVND (reference sequence). CDR3 sequence reads: CASSIGAGANVLTF. As DNA, the CDR3 is TGTGCCAGTAGTATAGGAGCCGGGGCCAACGTCCTGACTTTC.

The V and J genes are TRBV5-6 and TRBJ2-1; D may correspond to TRBD1 or TRBD2 (5 bases each). Germline V gene sequence: CDR1 SGHDT, CDR2 YYEEEE. Trimming left V 4 bases short and J 2 bases short, with 25 bases between. The CDR3 runs to 19 residues. The CDR3 reads CASSPSGVRDGATYNEQFF. DNA of the CDR3: TGTGCCAGCAGCCCTTCCGGGGTCAGGGACGGCGCGACCTACAATGAGCAGTTCTTC.

The chain joins TRBV11-2 to TRBJ2-1, with TRBD1 matching over 7 bases. The CDR3 is 15 residues long. Germline trimming cut 1 base from V and 10 bases from J; bases unmatched to any gene: 10. CDR1 and CDR2 (germline): SGHAT, FQNNGV. The CDR3 DNA follows: TGTGCCAGCAGCTTAGGGGCCCGACAGGGACGAGAGCAGTTCTTC. Translation: CASSLGARQGREQFF.

This chain joins TRBV5-6 and TRBJ2-7; a weak D match, TRBD2 (5 bases). The CDR3 totals 13 residues. The ends were cut back, 6 bases at V and 0 bases at J, with 10 bases in the middle. Per the germline V gene, CDR1 is SGHDT and CDR2 is YYEEEE. CDR3 in amino acids: CASTRDSSYEQYF. Written as DNA, the CDR3 is TGTGCCAGCACTCGGGATAGCTCCTACGAGCAGTACTTC.

V and J are TRBV7-2 and TRBJ2-1, with D maybe TRBD2 (6 bases). Trimming took off 5 bases at V and 7 bases at J, with 18 bases between the two ends. This CDR3 has 15 residues. Germline loops: CDR1 SGHTA, CDR2 FQGNSA. The CDR3 loop is CASSTGTPMLNEQFF. The CDR3 DNA is TGTGCCAGCAGCACCGGGACTCCCATGTTGAATGAGCAGTTCTTC.

The chain has TRBV28 and TRBJ2-7; TRBD1 or TRBD2 may be the D gene (6 bases each). Trimming took off 10 bases at V and 4 bases at J, with 14 bases between the two ends. The CDR3 runs 12 residues. Germline CDR1 reads MDHEN; CDR2 reads SYDVKM. The DNA of the CDR3 is TGTGCCATCGTGGGGGGCGTTTACGAGCAGTACTTC. Its protein is CAIVGGVYEQYF. Based on the CDR3 plus reference TRBV28 and TRBJ2-7, the full variable domain is DVKVTQSSRYLVKRTGEKVFLECVQDMDHENMFWYRQDPGLGLRLIYFSYDVKMKEKGDIPEGYSVSREKKERFSLILESASTNQTSMYLCAIVGGVYEQYFGPGTRLTVT.

The chain links TRBV19 to TRBJ2-1; D is unclear. The V and J ends lost 5 bases and 8 bases respectively, with 16 bases between them. The germline V gene has CDR1 LNHDA and CDR2 SQIVND (reference sequence). The CDR3 runs 14 residues. The CDR3 nucleotides read TGTGCCAGTAGTCCCCCGGCCGGCTGGGATGAGCAGTTCTTC. This codes for CASSPPAGWDEQFF.

The chain joins TRBV2 to TRBJ2-1; no reliable D call. The length of the CDR3 is 12 residues. V was pared by 6 bases and J by 2 bases, with 5 bases between. Per the germline V gene, CDR1 is SNHLY and CDR2 is FYNNEI. The CDR3 loop reads CASSPPYNEQFF. The CDR3 nucleotides are TGTGCCAGCAGCCCACCCTACAATGAGCAGTTCTTC.

This sequence joins TRBV2 and TRBJ1-5; D call uncertain. Trimming left V 3 bases short and J 6 bases short, with 6 bases between. The CDR3 is made up of 12 amino acids. Per the germline V gene, CDR1 is SNHLY and CDR2 is FYNNEI. The CDR3 coding sequence is TGTGCCAGCAGTGACCCCGGTCAGCCCCAGCATTTT. Its protein is CASSDPGQPQHF. Full variable domain (outside the CDR3, taken from reference TRBV2 and TRBJ1-5): EPEVTQTPSHQVTQMGQEVILRCVPISNHLYFYWYRQILGQKVEFLVSFYNNEISEKSEIFDDQFSVERPDGSNFTLKIRSTKLEDSAMYFCASSDPGQPQHFGDGTRLSIL.

V and J are TRBV7-9 and TRBJ2-1; 7 bases match TRBD2. After removal of 3 bases from V and 4 bases from J, the junction contained 15 bases not matched to a gene. The germline CDR1 and CDR2 sequences are SEHNR and FQNEAQ (reference sequence). This CDR3 is 18 amino acids long. The CDR3, as DNA: TGTGCCAGCAGCTTCAATATACCTCTTGGCGGGAGATACAATGAGCAGTTCTTC. Translation gives CASSFNIPLGGRYNEQFF.

This clone was detected only once. This chain connects TRBV7-8 to TRBJ2-1, with D perhaps being TRBD1 or TRBD2 (5 bases each). The length of the CDR3 is 19 residues. Germline assignment: CDR1 SGHVS and CDR2 FQNEAQ. The V and J ends lost 4 bases and 4 bases respectively, with 26 bases between them. The CDR3 nucleotides are TGTGCCAGCAGCTCCCCCCACAGGTTGACGGGGTTGTGGTACAATGAGCAGTTCTTC. It is translated as CASSSPHRLTGLWYNEQFF.

The CDR3 DNA reads TGTGCCAGCAGTCCTAATCTCTCCCACCGGCACGAGCAGTACTTC. It codes for CASSPNLSHRHEQYF. The V and J genes are TRBV28 and TRBJ2-7; D unresolved. The ends were cut back, 5 bases at V and 5 bases at J, with 19 bases in the middle. The CDR3 totals 15 residues. CDR1 MDHEN and CDR2 SYDVKM come from the germline V gene.